Here is one T cell receptor beta chain with its context. Its cognate antigen is unknown. The PCR used 60 Vbeta and 13 Jbeta primers. Sequencing used immunoSEQ multiplex PCR; TCRdb keeps in-frame clones, though not all of them. The sample includes about 160,000 clones, approximately 80% of them seen just once. These data belong to a study of cytomegalovirus exposure and HLA in healthy donors. Study findings and constraints: Information on immune exposure was restricted to one variable (CMV serostatus). With DRB1 most and HLA-C fewest, TCR association rates differed between HLA loci in a later analysis. Equally common other TCR beta chains were less clonally expanded than HLA-associated ones, a later analysis found.

The CDR3 covers 14 residues. The V and J ends lost 6 bases and 2 bases, in that order; junction bases with no gene match: 7. The V gene's germline CDR1 is MNHEY and CDR2 SMNVEV (reference sequence). The clonotype originates from a man in his forties or fifties in good health and CMV-seronegative. Material for sequencing was PBMCs. V gene TRBV27 combines with J gene TRBJ2-7; 7 nucleotides agree with TRBD1. The CDR3 reads CASSYRGPPYEQYF. Written as DNA, the CDR3 is TGTGCCAGCAGCTACAGGGGTCCCCCCTACGAGCAGTACTTC.